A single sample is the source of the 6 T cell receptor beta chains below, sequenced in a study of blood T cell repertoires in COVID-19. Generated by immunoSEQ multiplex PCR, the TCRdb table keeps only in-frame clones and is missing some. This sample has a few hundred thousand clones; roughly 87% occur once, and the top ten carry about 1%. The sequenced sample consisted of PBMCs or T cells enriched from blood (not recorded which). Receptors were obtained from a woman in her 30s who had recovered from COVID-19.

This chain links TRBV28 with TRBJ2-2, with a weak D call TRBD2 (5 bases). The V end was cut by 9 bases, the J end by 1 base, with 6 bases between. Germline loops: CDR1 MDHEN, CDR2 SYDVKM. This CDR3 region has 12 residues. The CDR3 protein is CASSVNTGELFF. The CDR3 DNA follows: TGTGCCAGTAGCGTGAACACCGGGGAGCTGTTTTTT.

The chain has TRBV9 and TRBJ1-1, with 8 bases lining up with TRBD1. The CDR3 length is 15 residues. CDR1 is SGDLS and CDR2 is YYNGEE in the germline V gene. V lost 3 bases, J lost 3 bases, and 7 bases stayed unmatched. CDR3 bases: TGTGCCAGCAGCGCGACAGGACAGGGTGACACTGAAGCTTTCTTT. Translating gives CASSATGQGDTEAFF.

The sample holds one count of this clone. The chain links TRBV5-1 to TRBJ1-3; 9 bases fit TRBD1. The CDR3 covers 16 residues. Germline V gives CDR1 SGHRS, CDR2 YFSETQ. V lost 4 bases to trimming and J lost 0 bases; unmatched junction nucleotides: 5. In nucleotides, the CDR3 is TGCGCCAGCAGCGAACAGGGGGCGCGCTCTGGAAACACCATATATTTT. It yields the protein CASSEQGARSGNTIYF.

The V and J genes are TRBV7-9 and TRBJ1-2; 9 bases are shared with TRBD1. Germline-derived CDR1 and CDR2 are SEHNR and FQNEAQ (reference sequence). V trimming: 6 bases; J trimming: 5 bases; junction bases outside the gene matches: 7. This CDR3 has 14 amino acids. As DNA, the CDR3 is TGTGCCAGCAGACAAGGACAGGGGAAGTATGGCTACACCTTC. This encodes CASRQGQGKYGYTF.

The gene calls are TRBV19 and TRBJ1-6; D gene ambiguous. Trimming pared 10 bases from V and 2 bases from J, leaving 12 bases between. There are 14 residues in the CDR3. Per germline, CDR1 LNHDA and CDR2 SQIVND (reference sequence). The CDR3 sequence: CATRLRAYNSPLHF. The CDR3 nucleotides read TGTGCCACCCGACTTAGAGCCTATAATTCACCCCTCCACTTT.

The CDR3 coding sequence is TGTGCCAGCAGCAACCCTGGGGGGGTCTCGGCAGATACGCAGTATTTT. It is translated as CASSNPGGVSADTQYF. The chain links TRBV7-9 to TRBJ2-3; 7 nucleotides align to TRBD2. The CDR3 is 16 residues long. Germline V lookup: CDR1 SEHNR, CDR2 FQNEAQ (reference sequence). Germline trimming cut 5 bases from V and 4 bases from J; bases unmatched to any gene: 12.